One sample yielded the 18 T cell receptor beta chains listed below, sequenced in a study of spatial heterogeneity in lung cancer. This sample's time point: sample taken at primary tumor resection. The study sequenced unsorted whole RNA from tumor, nontumor lung or frozen PBMC. TCRdb processed the 5' RACE reads anew with MiXCR; each CDR3 protein has one entry. The repertoire holds about 7,900 distinct CDR3 sequences, with roughly 4.8% as singletons. Sequences were derived from PBMCs, sampled at surgery. The receptors originated from a male donor with early-stage non-small cell lung cancer.

This clonotype occurred once. This beta chain turned up in a library designed for alpha chains; as an off-target read, its abundance says little. The V call is TRBV19, the J call TRBJ2-2, with D maybe TRBD2 (5 bases). CDR1 is LNHDA, CDR2 SQIVND, per germline (reference sequence). Trimming stripped 3 bases from V and 6 bases from J, with 17 bases between. The CDR3 sequence is 16 residues long. The CDR3 bases are TGTGCCAGTAGTATCAAGGGCCCGGGGTGGTCCGGGGAGCTGTTTTTT. Translating it yields CASSIKGPGWSGELFF. The full variable domain, completed using reference TRBV19 and TRBJ2-2, is DGGITQSPKYLFRKEGQNVTLSCEQNLNHDAMYWYRQDPGQGLRLIYYSQIVNDFQKGDIAEGYSVSREKKESFPLTVTSAQKNPTAFYLCASSIKGPGWSGELFFGEGSRLTVL.

This clonotype was detected a few times. This beta chain was picked up by a library intended for alpha chains and is off target, so its count carries little meaning. The genes are TRBV21-1 and TRBJ1-1. TRBV21-1 is a pseudogene segment. This CDR3 comprises 17 residues. The CDR3 DNA reads TGTGCCAGCAGCAAAGGGGGGGGGACTTTCTCCAACACTGAAGCTTTCTTT. Protein: CASSKGGGTFSNTEAFF.

This clonotype is labeled as medium-sized. This beta chain appears as a stray read in a library generated for alpha chains; its size is not informative. This rearrangement joins TRBV30 to TRBJ1-5; D is ambiguous. Germline V gene lookup returns CDR1 GTSNPN and CDR2 SVGIG (reference sequence). V dropped 2 bases and J dropped 3 bases, with 5 bases sitting between them. This CDR3 region has 12 residues. CDR3 bases: TGTGCCTGGAGTACGGACAATCAGCCCCAGCATTTT. Encoded protein: CAWSTDNQPQHF.

This clonotype was seen ten or more times. With the library built for alpha chains, this beta chain is off target and its frequency is not meaningful. The V gene is TRBV2, the J gene TRBJ2-5; D is perhaps TRBD1 or TRBD2 (5 bases each). The CDR3 has 13 amino acids. CDR1 is SNHLY, CDR2 FYNNEI, per germline. V was shortened by 3 bases and J by 6 bases, with 11 bases between the two germline ends. The CDR3 here is CASSEGPQQTQYF. The DNA for the CDR3 is TGTGCCAGCAGTGAGGGACCCCAGCAGACCCAGTACTTC.

This clonotype was recorded a few times. For a library built for alpha chains, this beta chain is a stray read; little rests on its size. The J gene is TRBJ1-2, the V gene TRBV12-3 or TRBV12-4; D gene uncertain. Trimming took 6 bases from V and 8 from J, leaving 10 bases between them. The CDR3 runs to 11 residues. CDR3 DNA sequence: TGTGCCAGCAGCCTACGAGGGGGCTACACCTTC. Protein: CASSLRGGYTF.

By proportion, this clonotype is medium-sized. Since the library was made to target alpha chains, this beta chain is a stray read and its abundance is not meaningful. J is TRBJ2-2 and V is TRBV10-2, with D maybe TRBD1 (5 bases). Trimming pared 3 bases from V and 3 bases from J, leaving 11 bases between. The CDR3 totals 15 residues. Germline CDR1 is WSHSY and CDR2 is SAAADI. The CDR3 sequence: CASSDAREYTGELFF. CDR3 nucleotides: TGCGCCAGCAGTGACGCCAGGGAATACACCGGGGAGCTGTTTTTT.

This clonotype came up a few times. This beta chain is a stray read from a library made for alpha chains; its abundance is not meaningful. This chain connects TRBV9 to TRBJ2-3; 9 bases line up with TRBD2. There are 16 residues in the CDR3. The germline V gene encodes CDR1 SGDLS and CDR2 YYNGEE. With 3 bases clipped from V and 4 bases from J, the junction kept 9 bases outside the gene matches. This chain's CDR3 is CASSESGGPGADTQYF. The CDR3 DNA follows: TGTGCCAGCAGCGAGAGCGGGGGGCCCGGGGCAGATACGCAGTATTTT.

This clonotype has more than one count but fewer than ten. This beta chain lies outside the target of a library built for alpha chains; its clone size means little. The rearrangement links TRBV19 to TRBJ2-2; tentatively, D is TRBD1 or TRBD2 (6 bases each). Germline assignment: CDR1 LNHDA and CDR2 SQIVND (reference sequence). The CDR3 extends over 13 amino acids. Trimming shortened V by 5 bases and J by 6 bases, and 10 bases separated the two germline ends. Here the CDR3 DNA reads TGTGCCAGTAGTTGGGGGGCCGCCGGGGAGCTGTTTTTT. Protein sequence: CASSWGAAGELFF.

Ten or more counts support this clonotype. Within a library made for alpha chains, this beta chain is off target, and its count is uninformative. The chain recombines TRBV18 with TRBJ2-2, with TRBD1 matching 8 bases. Germline V gene lookup returns CDR1 KGHSH and CDR2 LQKENI. The CDR3 length is 17 residues. Germline trimming cut 5 bases from V and 2 bases from J; bases unmatched to any gene: 10. CDR3 amino acids: CASSSVTGGINTGELFF. The CDR3 bases are TGTGCCAGCTCATCCGTCACAGGGGGAATCAACACCGGGGAGCTGTTTTTT.

This clonotype was seen many times. The size of this beta chain means little, since it is a stray read in a library made for alpha chains. The J gene is TRBJ1-2, the V gene TRBV20-1, with 12 bases fitting TRBD1. The CDR3 spans 16 residues. The V and J ends lost 2 bases and 6 bases, in that order; junction bases with no gene match: 10. The germline CDR1 and CDR2 sequences are DFQATT and SNEGSKA (reference sequence). The CDR3 region has the DNA TGCAGTGCTAGATGGGACAGGGGGCGCTTTGGAGATGGCTACACCTTC. Its protein is CSARWDRGRFGDGYTF.

This clonotype has at least ten counts. In a library made to pick up alpha chains, this beta chain is a stray read with a size that means little. The chain carries TRBV7-2 and TRBJ2-3, with D possibly being TRBD2 (6 bases). The CDR3 consists of 15 residues. CDR1 is SGHTA and CDR2 is FQGNSA in the germline V gene. Between the trimmed V and J ends, which lost 4 bases and 2 bases, there was a span of 13 bases. CDR3 amino acids: CASSSRGLYTDTQYF. Here the CDR3 DNA reads TGTGCCAGCAGCTCCCGGGGGTTGTACACAGATACGCAGTATTTT. The full variable domain, completed using reference TRBV7-2 and TRBJ2-3, is GAGVSQSPSNKVTEKGKDVELRCDPISGHTALYWYRQSLGQGLEFLIYFQGNSAPDKSGLPSDRFSAERTGGSVSTLTIQRTQQEDSAVYLCASSSRGLYTDTQYFGPGTRLTVL.

There are many counts of this clonotype. Since it is a stray read in a library aimed at alpha chains, this beta chain has a size that is not meaningful. This rearrangement joins TRBV20-1 to TRBJ2-7; 9 bases fit TRBD1. This CDR3 contains 15 residues. V was pared by 3 bases and J by 4 bases, with 10 bases of the junction left unmatched. The germline gives CDR1 DFQATT, CDR2 SNEGSKA (reference sequence). The CDR3 spells CSARQADRGSYEQYF. The CDR3, as DNA: TGCAGTGCTAGGCAAGCGGACAGGGGCTCATACGAGCAGTACTTC.

This clonotype is termed medium-sized. As an off-target read in a library built for alpha chains, this beta chain has a frequency of little significance. The CDR3 DNA reads as TGTGCCAGCAGCCAAGATATCGGGACAGGTATCACCGGGGAGCTGTTTTTT. Translated, it gives CASSQDIGTGITGELFF. J is TRBJ2-2 and V is TRBV4-2, with 8 bases matching TRBD1. The germline CDR1 and CDR2 sequences are LGHNA and YNFKEQ. The CDR3 length is 17 residues. V dropped 0 bases and J dropped 4; count of bases not matched to a gene: 7.

Details on this clonotype: This beta chain came through as a stray read in a library set up for alpha chains, and its size says little. The J gene is TRBJ2-3, the V gene TRBV7-6, with D unresolved. The CDR3 loop spans 14 amino acids. The germline V gene encodes CDR1 SGHVS and CDR2 FNYEAQ. Trimming removed 5 bases at V and 5 bases at J, with 14 bases between. Here the CDR3 reads CASSAQVVRDTQYF. As DNA, the CDR3 is TGTGCCAGCAGCGCCCAGGTAGTCAGAGATACGCAGTATTTT.

This clonotype was recorded at least ten times. This beta chain is an unintended read in a library built for alpha chains; its size means little. The rearrangement uses TRBV3-1 and TRBJ1-1; D remains unclear. Trimming pared 4 bases from V and 1 base from J, leaving 7 bases between. CDR3 size: 13 residues. The germline V gene encodes CDR1 LGHDT and CDR2 YNNKEL (reference sequence). CDR3 DNA sequence: TGTGCCAGCAGCCCCTTCCCGAACACTGAAGCTTTCTTT. This translates into CASSPFPNTEAFF.

This clonotype was seen ten or more times. Because the library targeted alpha chains, this beta chain is an off-target read whose size means little. The V call is TRBV29-1, the J call TRBJ1-2, with TRBD1 identical over 12 bases. V shed 3 bases and J 5 bases; nucleotides not matched to a gene: 1. Germline CDR1 is SQVTM and CDR2 is ANQGSEA. CDR3 size: 13 residues. CDR3 loop: CSVEGQGAYGYTF. The CDR3 DNA reads as TGCAGCGTTGAGGGACAGGGGGCTTATGGCTACACCTTC.

This clonotype was counted ten times or more. This beta chain is a stray read from a library made for alpha chains; its abundance is not meaningful. In DNA form, the CDR3 reads TGCGCCAGCAGTGAGTTGGGGGAGCTGTTTTTT. Its translation: CASSELGELFF. J is TRBJ2-2 and V is TRBV10-2; D is undetermined. The CDR3 loop spans 11 amino acids. Germline CDR1 is WSHSY and CDR2 is SAAADI. V shed 1 base and J shed 8 bases, with 2 bases lying between them.

Remarks on this clonotype: This beta chain is a stray read from a library made for alpha chains; its abundance is not meaningful. V and J are TRBV5-1 and TRBJ2-3; 10 bases are shared with TRBD2. The CDR3 loop spans 16 amino acids. The V segment lost 2 bases and the J segment 0 bases; nucleotides outside the gene matches: 3. Germline V gene data show CDR1 as SGHRS and CDR2 as YFSETQ. In DNA form, the CDR3 reads TGCGCCAGCAGCTTAATTAGCGGGGGGAGCACAGATACGCAGTATTTT. Translating gives CASSLISGGSTDTQYF.